Listed here are 5 T cell receptor beta chains from one sample, sequenced in a study of shared clonotypes between healthy human individuals (dated by TCRdb to the early 2020s). Library creation used the immunoSEQ multiplex PCR assay. TCRdb limited this immuneACCESS table to in-frame rearrangements with V and J called. A share of clones is missing; checked studies link under half to unresolved V genes, and the rest is unexplained. The sample includes some 500,000 clones, with 95% to 97% observed a single time. The top ten constitute approximately 0.06% of the sample. Material for sequencing was naive CD4+ T cells sorted from blood. Read against the paper, the sample's cell subset or site label means: CD45RA+ positively selected. The receptors here all came from a woman aged 25 to 39 in good health.

This clone occurred once. The rearrangement joins TRBV2 to TRBJ2-4; 7 nucleotides line up with TRBD2. The germline CDR1 and CDR2 sequences are SNHLY and FYNNEI. This CDR3 spans 16 amino acids. Trimming at V came to 7 bases and at J to 0 bases, leaving 9 bases not matched to a gene. The DNA of the CDR3 is TGTGCCAGCACCCAAGCGGGATCTCAAGCCAAAAACATTCAGTACTTC. Residues: CASTQAGSQAKNIQYF.

The CDR3 region is CASRSGNTIYF. The CDR3 nucleotides are TGTGCCAGCAGATCTGGAAACACCATATATTTT. The chain combines TRBV27 with TRBJ1-3; D uncertain. Trimming shortened V by 6 bases and J by 1 base, and 1 base separated the two germline ends. The CDR3 runs to 11 residues. Germline lookup yields CDR1 MNHEY and CDR2 SMNVEV (reference sequence).

J is TRBJ1-6 and V is TRBV5-1, with TRBD1 matching over 9 bases. The CDR3 consists of 15 residues. The junction had 6 bases not matched to a gene; V was cut back by 5 bases and J by 6 bases. The germline V gene encodes CDR1 SGHRS and CDR2 YFSETQ. CDR3 DNA sequence: TGCGCCAGCAGGCCGGCGGGACAGGGTAATTCACCCCTCCACTTT. It specifies CASRPAGQGNSPLHF.

The genes are TRBV11-3 and TRBJ2-5, with a tentative D call TRBD1 (5 bases). The CDR3 sequence is 15 residues long. The V gene's germline CDR1 is SGHNT and CDR2 YENEEA. Trimming left V 3 bases short and J 1 base short, with 12 bases between. DNA of the CDR3: TGTGCCAGCAGCTTTTCAGGGCCTCTCCAAGAGACCCAGTACTTC. Its translation is CASSFSGPLQETQYF.

The J gene is TRBJ2-2, the V gene TRBV10-1, with no clear D. Per the germline V gene, CDR1 is WNHNN and CDR2 is SYGVQD (reference sequence). The V end was cut by 0 bases, the J end by 3 bases, with 5 bases between. The CDR3 runs 14 residues. The CDR3 loop reads CASSESWDTGELFF. CDR3 sequence (DNA): TGCGCCAGCAGTGAGTCTTGGGACACCGGGGAGCTGTTTTTT.